A single sample gave rise to the 26 T cell receptor beta chains below, sequenced in a study of prognosis after radiotherapy for stage I lung cancer. Two-round multiplex PCR on genomic DNA was the method by which TCR beta CDR3 was amplified. First-round PCR used primers specific to each TRBV and TRBJ gene. From the multiplex PCR reads, TCRdb called clonotypes with MiXCR, one entry per CDR3 protein. The sample includes about 22,000 distinct CDR3 sequences, around 42% of them seen just once. Here the sequenced sample was PBMCs, taken before or after stereotactic body radiation therapy (not recorded which). The receptors stem from a donor over 45 with non-small cell lung cancer.

This clonotype occurred once. Compared with germline, one end of the junction differs, possibly owing to a read error. This chain uses TRBV7-3 with TRBJ2-7; tentatively, D is TRBD1 or TRBD2 (6 bases each). The CDR3 is 14 amino acids. From germline, CDR1 is SGHTA and CDR2 FQGTGA. CDR3: CASSTVGGHYEQYF. The CDR3 coding sequence is TGTGCCAGCAGCACGGTAGGGGGGCACTACGAGCAGTACTTT. The full variable domain, with the rest looked up from reference TRBV7-3 and TRBJ2-7, is GAGVSQTPSNKVTEKGKYVELRCDPISGHTALYWYRQSLGQGPEFLIYFQGTGAADDSGLPNDRFFAVRPEGSVSTLKIQRTERGDSAVYLCASSTVGGHYEQYFGPGTRLTVT.

A remark on this clonotype: Germline is not matched at one junction end, which may reflect a read error. The chain has TRBV15 and TRBJ1-5; the D is unclear. This CDR3 comprises 15 residues. Germline values: CDR1 LNHNV, CDR2 YYDKDF (reference sequence). CDR3 in amino acids: CATSRDLGCNQPQHF. DNA for the CDR3: TGTGCCACCAGTAGAGATCTAGGTTGCAATCAGCCCCAGCATTTT. Drawing the rest from reference TRBV15 and TRBJ1-5, the complete variable domain is DAMVIQNPRYQVTQFGKPVTLSCSQTLNHNVMYWYQQKSSQAPKLLFHYYDKDFNNEADTPDNFQSRRPNTSFCFLDIRSPGLGDTAMYLCATSRDLGCNQPQHFGDGTRLSIL.

The rearrangement links TRBV6-2 or TRBV6-3 to TRBJ2-5; D is unresolved. Germline V gene sequence: CDR1 MNHEY, CDR2 SVGEGT. V lost 7 bases to trimming and J lost 2 bases, with 14 bases between them. CDR3 length: 14 amino acids. CDR3 loop: CASTFMGAQETQYF. As DNA, the CDR3 is TGTGCCAGCACGTTTATGGGTGCGCAAGAGACCCAGTACTTC.

This clonotype was observed at least ten times. CDR3 amino acids: CASSFQGNSPLHF. CDR3 in DNA: TGTGCCAGCAGTTTTCAGGGGAATTCACCCCTCCACTTT. This chain links TRBV12-3 or TRBV12-4 with TRBJ1-6; TRBD1 might be the D (6 bases). This CDR3 comprises 13 residues. V lost 3 bases to trimming and J lost 7 bases, with 7 bases between them.

As for this clonotype: A far larger clone is just one base off, so this is likely a read error. The CDR3 reads CASSLGVGETQFF. The CDR3 nucleotides read TGTGCCAGCAGCTTAGGGGTAGGAGAGACCCAGTTCTTC. The chain joins TRBV7-2 to TRBJ2-1; D is undetermined. Germline CDR1 and CDR2: SGHTA and FQGNSA. The CDR3 has 13 amino acids. The ends were cut back, 1 base at V and 13 bases at J, with 14 bases in the middle.

This clonotype was recorded at least ten times. In DNA, the CDR3 is TGTGCCAGCAGCCAAGGAACCACCGGGACAGGGCAGGAGCCCCAGCATTTT. Protein sequence: CASSQGTTGTGQEPQHF. This chain uses TRBV3-1 with TRBJ1-5; 9 bases map to TRBD1. This CDR3 has 17 residues. Unmatched junction bases numbered 12, after V lost 1 base and J lost 8 bases. Per the germline V gene, CDR1 is LGHDT and CDR2 is YNNKEL (reference sequence).

The rearrangement uses TRBV20-1 and TRBJ2-7; 7 bases are shared with TRBD1. J lost 1 base, V lost 4 bases, and 7 bases had no gene match. The CDR3 loop spans 14 amino acids. CDR1 is DFQATT, CDR2 SNEGSKA, per germline (reference sequence). CDR3 region: CSANYRGQSYEQYF. CDR3 nucleotides: TGCAGTGCTAACTACAGGGGCCAGTCCTACGAGCAGTACTTC.

This clonotype came up many times. The chain uses TRBV2 and TRBJ2-2, with a weak D call TRBD2 (6 bases). The ends were cut back, 7 bases at V and 6 bases at J, with 15 bases in the middle. The CDR3 has 14 residues. The V gene's germline CDR1 is SNHLY and CDR2 FYNNEI. The CDR3 protein is CASKKEGQAGELFF. The CDR3, as DNA: TGTGCCAGCAAAAAGGAGGGGCAGGCCGGGGAGCTGTTTTTT. Variable domain in full (rest from reference TRBV2 and TRBJ2-2): EPEVTQTPSHQVTQMGQEVILRCVPISNHLYFYWYRQILGQKVEFLVSFYNNEISEKSEIFDDQFSVERPDGSNFTLKIRSTKLEDSAMYFCASKKEGQAGELFFGEGSRLTVL.

In its sample, this clonotype was seen many times. V gene TRBV4-1 combines with J gene TRBJ1-6; TRBD1 is a possible D gene (6 bases). This CDR3 has 14 amino acids. Germline CDR1 reads MGHRA; CDR2 reads YSYEKL. Trimming took 4 bases from V and 4 from J, leaving 8 bases between them. CDR3 region: CASSPGQYNSPLHF. Here the CDR3 DNA reads TGCGCCAGCAGCCCAGGACAGTATAATTCACCCCTCCACTTT.

There are many counts of this clonotype. The CDR3 bases are TGTGCCAGCAGTTTACCGGGAGGGCCGGTGGGCACAGATACGCAGTATTTT. As protein: CASSLPGGPVGTDTQYF. J is TRBJ2-3 and V is TRBV28; 8 nucleotides match TRBD2. The CDR3 extends over 17 amino acids. Germline V gene data show CDR1 as MDHEN and CDR2 as SYDVKM. V trimming: 2 bases; J trimming: 1 base; junction bases outside the gene matches: 8.

V gene TRBV11-3 combines with J gene TRBJ2-7; 7 bases are shared with TRBD1. The germline CDR1 and CDR2 sequences are SGHNT and YENEEA. The CDR3 loop spans 15 amino acids. V was pared by 6 bases and J by 3 bases, with 11 bases of the junction left unmatched. This CDR3 reads CASSNTDRSDYEQYF. CDR3 bases: TGTGCCAGCAGTAACACGGACAGGAGTGACTACGAGCAGTACTTC.

This chain links TRBV12-3 or TRBV12-4 with TRBJ2-2, with D possibly matching TRBD1 (6 bases). V lost 3 bases and J lost 4, with 21 bases in between. CDR3 size: 18 residues. The CDR3 bases are TGTGCCAGCAGTTTTTGGCCCGGAGCAGGGGCGAGCACCGGGGAGCTGTTTTTT. Amino acid sequence: CASSFWPGAGASTGELFF.

The chain is built from TRBV24-1 and TRBJ2-3, with D tentatively TRBD1 (6 bases). Deletions cut 2 bases from V and 2 bases from J, with 13 bases between. CDR1 KGHDR and CDR2 SFDVKD come from the germline V gene. The CDR3 has 16 amino acids. This CDR3 reads CATSDSGDRHTDTQYF. In nucleotides, the CDR3 is TGTGCCACCAGTGATTCCGGTGACAGGCACACAGATACGCAGTATTTT.

This clonotype was seen at least ten times. J is TRBJ1-1 and V is TRBV27; D is unclear. The CDR3 is 12 amino acids. Trimming cost V 6 bases and J 1 base, with 6 bases left between them. Per the germline V gene, CDR1 is MNHEY and CDR2 is SMNVEV (reference sequence). The CDR3 is CASRTANTEAFF. CDR3 coding DNA: TGTGCCAGCAGGACGGCGAACACTGAAGCTTTCTTT.

A remark on this clonotype: A read error is the likely source, as a far larger clone sits one nucleotide away. The chain employs TRBV20-1 and TRBJ2-5; unclear D gene. The J call is in doubt because the DNA end fits TRBJ2-1 better. This CDR3 region has 10 residues. The germline gives CDR1 DFQATT, CDR2 SNEGSKA (reference sequence). The CDR3 protein is CSAIRNEQFF. For the CDR3, the DNA is TGCAGTGCTATTCGGAATGAGCAGTTCTTC.

This clonotype was seen many times. The chain is built from TRBV2 and TRBJ1-5, with D perhaps TRBD1 (5 bases). Germline assignment: CDR1 SNHLY and CDR2 FYNNEI. The CDR3 extends over 15 amino acids. Trimming took 0 bases from V and 1 from J, leaving 7 bases between them. The CDR3 coding sequence is TGTGCCAGCAGTGAAGCTTGGGGGAGCAATCAGCCCCAGCATTTT. Protein: CASSEAWGSNQPQHF.

The chain carries TRBV28 and TRBJ1-2; 9 bases map to TRBD1. Germline CDR1 is MDHEN and CDR2 is SYDVKM. The CDR3 spans 16 residues. The V gene end was trimmed by 5 bases and the J gene end by 4 bases; junction bases not matched to a gene: 11. The CDR3 loop reads CASSPRRDRAGYGYTF. As DNA, the CDR3 is TGTGCCAGCAGTCCCCGTCGGGACAGGGCGGGCTATGGCTACACCTTC.

The chain couples TRBV5-1 to TRBJ2-2, with D unresolved. Per the germline V gene, CDR1 is SGHRS and CDR2 is YFSETQ. Trimming took 1 base from V and 4 from J, leaving 11 bases between them. This CDR3 comprises 15 residues. CDR3 nucleotide sequence: TGCGCCAGCAGCTTGTTGGAGTATAGCACCGGGGAGCTGTTTTTT. It translates to CASSLLEYSTGELFF.

The CDR3 nucleotides are TGTGCCAGCAGTTACTGGGACAGGGGGCGCGAGCAGTACTTC. Protein: CASSYWDRGREQYF. The V gene is TRBV6-9, the J gene TRBJ2-7; 12 positions agree with TRBD1. The CDR3 has 14 amino acids. The ends lost 3 bases at V and 6 bases at J; junction bases unmatched: 3. CDR1 is MNHGY, CDR2 SVAAGI, per germline.

At least ten counts were recorded for this clonotype. This chain connects TRBV14 to TRBJ2-1, with 13 nucleotides matching TRBD2. The CDR3 spans 18 residues. V lost 3 bases, J lost 0 bases, and 5 bases stayed unmatched. Germline CDR1 is SGHDN and CDR2 is FVKESK. CDR3 bases: TGTGCCAGCAGCCAGAGACTAGCGGGAGGAAGCTCCTACAATGAGCAGTTCTTC. Its protein is CASSQRLAGGSSYNEQFF.

This clonotype showed up many times. The chain has TRBV24-1 and TRBJ1-2, with TRBD1 matching 10 bases. The CDR3 runs 15 residues. V shed 4 bases and J 6 bases; nucleotides not matched to a gene: 7. Germline lookup yields CDR1 KGHDR and CDR2 SFDVKD. CDR3 nucleotides: TGTGCCACCAGTGACCGGACGGGACAGGGGAATGGCTACACCTTC. Encoded protein: CATSDRTGQGNGYTF.

This clonotype was recorded many times. The rearrangement joins TRBV27 to TRBJ1-2; TRBD1 matches 9 bases. The CDR3 has 15 residues. V lost 6 bases and J lost 3; bases outside the gene matches: 8. CDR1 MNHEY and CDR2 SMNVEV come from the germline V gene (reference sequence). CDR3 DNA: TGTGCCAGCAGGGGATTCGGACAGGGGCACTATGGCTACACCTTC. Residues: CASRGFGQGHYGYTF.

The sample holds many counts of this clonotype. The V and J genes are TRBV20-1 and TRBJ2-3; tentative D call: TRBD2 (5 bases). CDR3 length: 17 amino acids. V was pared by 0 bases and J by 5 bases, with 21 bases between. Germline CDR1 and CDR2: DFQATT and SNEGSKA (reference sequence). This CDR3 is CSARDTWVIAKQDTQYF. The CDR3 DNA follows: TGCAGTGCTAGAGATACGTGGGTGATAGCGAAACAAGATACGCAGTATTTT.

This clonotype has ten or more counts. This CDR3 is CASNPGLNTGELFF. Written as DNA, the CDR3 is TGTGCCAGCAACCCCGGACTGAACACCGGGGAGCTGTTTTTT. This sequence joins TRBV5-6 and TRBJ2-2, with D perhaps matching TRBD2 (5 bases). The germline gives CDR1 SGHDT, CDR2 YYEEEE. The CDR3 totals 14 residues. Between the trimmed V and J ends, which lost 6 bases and 1 base, there was a span of 10 bases.

This clonotype was seen more than once but under ten times. This chain links TRBV6-1 with TRBJ2-3; 8 bases map to TRBD1. Per the germline V gene, CDR1 is MNHNS and CDR2 is SASEGT. The V segment lost 6 bases and the J segment 4 bases; nucleotides outside the gene matches: 18. The CDR3 is 18 residues long. As DNA, the CDR3 is TGTGCCAGCAGCCCCTACCTTCCCAGGGGGCGTAGCGCAGATACGCAGTATTTT. Translating gives CASSPYLPRGRSADTQYF.

This clonotype came up a few times. The chain is built from TRBV7-2 and TRBJ2-2; D not certain. The CDR3 is 13 residues long. Per the germline V gene, CDR1 is SGHTA and CDR2 is FQGNSA. Trimming left V 4 bases short and J 6 bases short, with 9 bases between. CDR3 nucleotides: TGTGCCAGCAGCTGGTCGAGTGCCGGGGAGCTGTTTTTT. It translates to CASSWSSAGELFF.